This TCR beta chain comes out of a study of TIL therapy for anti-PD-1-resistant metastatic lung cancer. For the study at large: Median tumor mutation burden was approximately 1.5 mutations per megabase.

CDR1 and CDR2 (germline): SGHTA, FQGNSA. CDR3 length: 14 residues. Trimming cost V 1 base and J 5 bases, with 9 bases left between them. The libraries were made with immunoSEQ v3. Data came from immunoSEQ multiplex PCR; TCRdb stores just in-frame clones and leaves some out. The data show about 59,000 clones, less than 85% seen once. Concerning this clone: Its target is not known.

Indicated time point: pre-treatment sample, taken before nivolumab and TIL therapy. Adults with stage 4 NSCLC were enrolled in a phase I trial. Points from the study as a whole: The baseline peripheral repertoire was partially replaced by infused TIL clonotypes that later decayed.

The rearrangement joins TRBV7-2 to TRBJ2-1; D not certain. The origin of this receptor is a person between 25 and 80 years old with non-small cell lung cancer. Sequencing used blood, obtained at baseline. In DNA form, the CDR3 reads TGTGCCAGCAGCTTAGGGAGACACGACAATGAGCAGTTCTTC. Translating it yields CASSLGRHDNEQFF.